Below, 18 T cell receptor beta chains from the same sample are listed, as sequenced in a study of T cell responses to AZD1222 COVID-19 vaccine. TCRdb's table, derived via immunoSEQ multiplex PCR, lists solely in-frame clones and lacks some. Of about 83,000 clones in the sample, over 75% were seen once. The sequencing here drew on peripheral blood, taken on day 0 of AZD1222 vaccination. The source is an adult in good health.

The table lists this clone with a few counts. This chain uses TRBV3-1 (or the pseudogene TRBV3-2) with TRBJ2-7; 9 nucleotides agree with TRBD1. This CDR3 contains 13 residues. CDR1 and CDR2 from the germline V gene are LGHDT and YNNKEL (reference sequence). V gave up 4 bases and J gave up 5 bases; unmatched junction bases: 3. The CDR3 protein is CASSLTGGNEQYF. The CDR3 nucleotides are TGTGCCAGCAGCCTAACAGGGGGCAACGAGCAGTACTTC.

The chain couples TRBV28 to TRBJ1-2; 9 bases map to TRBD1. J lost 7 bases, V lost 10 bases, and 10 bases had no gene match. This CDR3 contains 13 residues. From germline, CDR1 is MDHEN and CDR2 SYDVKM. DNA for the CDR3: TGTGCCACCTCCGAAACAGGGGGCTTTGGCTACACCTTC. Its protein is CATSETGGFGYTF.

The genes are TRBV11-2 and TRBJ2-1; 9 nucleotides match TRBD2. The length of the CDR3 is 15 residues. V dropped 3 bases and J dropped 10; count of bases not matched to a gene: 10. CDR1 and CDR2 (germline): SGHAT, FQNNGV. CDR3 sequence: CASSFQRGASGEQFF. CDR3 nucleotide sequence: TGTGCCAGCAGCTTTCAGCGGGGGGCTTCTGGGGAGCAGTTCTTC.

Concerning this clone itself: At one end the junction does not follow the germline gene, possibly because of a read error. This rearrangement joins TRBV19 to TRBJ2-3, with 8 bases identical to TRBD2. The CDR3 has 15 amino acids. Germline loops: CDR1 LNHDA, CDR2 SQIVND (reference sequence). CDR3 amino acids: CASAPSFGLAGAFRW. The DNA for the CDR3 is TGTGCCAGTGCCCCTTCTTTTGGACTAGCAGGAGCGTTTAGGTGG.

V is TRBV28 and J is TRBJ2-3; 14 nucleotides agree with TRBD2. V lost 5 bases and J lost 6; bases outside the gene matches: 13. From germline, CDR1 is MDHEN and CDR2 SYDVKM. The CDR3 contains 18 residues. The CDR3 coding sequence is TGTGCCAGCAGTCCTCCCCCGGGACTAGCGGGAGTAAGGGATACGCAGTATTTT. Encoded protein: CASSPPPGLAGVRDTQYF.

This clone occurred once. The CDR3, as DNA: TGTGCCAGCAGTGACTCGCCTTTTGGGGTCTACGAGCAGTACTTC. This gives the protein CASSDSPFGVYEQYF. The V call is TRBV2, the J call TRBJ2-7; no firm D call. This CDR3 is built from 15 residues. Between the trimmed V and J ends, which lost 3 bases and 3 bases, there was a span of 15 bases. Looked up from germline, CDR1 is SNHLY and CDR2 is FYNNEI. Variable domain in full (rest from reference TRBV2 and TRBJ2-7): EPEVTQTPSHQVTQMGQEVILRCVPISNHLYFYWYRQILGQKVEFLVSFYNNEISEKSEIFDDQFSVERPDGSNFTLKIRSTKLEDSAMYFCASSDSPFGVYEQYFGPGTRLTVT.

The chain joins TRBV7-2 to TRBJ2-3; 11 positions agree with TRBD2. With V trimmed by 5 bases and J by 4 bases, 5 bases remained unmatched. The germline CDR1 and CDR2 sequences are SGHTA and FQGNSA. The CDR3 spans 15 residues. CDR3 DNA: TGTGCCAGCAGCAAACTAGCGGGAGTGTCAGATACGCAGTATTTT. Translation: CASSKLAGVSDTQYF.

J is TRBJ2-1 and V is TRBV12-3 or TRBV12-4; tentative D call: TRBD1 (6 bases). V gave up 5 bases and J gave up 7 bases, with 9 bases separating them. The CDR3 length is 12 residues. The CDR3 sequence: CASSLQGNEQFF. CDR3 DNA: TGTGCCAGCAGTCTTCAGGGGAATGAGCAGTTCTTC.

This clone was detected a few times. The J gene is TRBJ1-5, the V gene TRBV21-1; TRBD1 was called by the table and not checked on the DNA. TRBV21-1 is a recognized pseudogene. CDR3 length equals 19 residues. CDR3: CASSKEGVGSRYSNQPQHF. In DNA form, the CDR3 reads TGTGCCAGCAGCAAAGAGGGGGTGGGCAGTAGATATAGCAATCAGCCCCAGCATTTT.

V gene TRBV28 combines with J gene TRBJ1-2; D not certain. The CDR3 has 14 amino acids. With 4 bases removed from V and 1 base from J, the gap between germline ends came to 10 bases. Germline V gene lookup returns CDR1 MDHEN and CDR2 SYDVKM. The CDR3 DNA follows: TGTGCCAGCAGTTCCCCCGGGAATAACTATGGCTACACCTTC. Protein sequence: CASSSPGNNYGYTF.

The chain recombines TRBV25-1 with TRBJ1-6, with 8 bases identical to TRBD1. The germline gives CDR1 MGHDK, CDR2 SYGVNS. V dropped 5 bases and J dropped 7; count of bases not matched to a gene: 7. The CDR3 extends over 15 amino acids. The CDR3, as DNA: TGTGCCAGCAGTTTCCGGGACAGGAAAAATTCACCCCTCCACTTT. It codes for CASSFRDRKNSPLHF.

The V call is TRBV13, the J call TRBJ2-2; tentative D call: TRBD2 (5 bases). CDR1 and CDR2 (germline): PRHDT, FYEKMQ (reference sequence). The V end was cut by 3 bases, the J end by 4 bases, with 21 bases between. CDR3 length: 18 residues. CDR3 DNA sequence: TGTGCCAGCAGCTTGGATTCGGGGTCAGGTTATAGCACCGGGGAGCTGTTTTTT. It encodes CASSLDSGSGYSTGELFF.

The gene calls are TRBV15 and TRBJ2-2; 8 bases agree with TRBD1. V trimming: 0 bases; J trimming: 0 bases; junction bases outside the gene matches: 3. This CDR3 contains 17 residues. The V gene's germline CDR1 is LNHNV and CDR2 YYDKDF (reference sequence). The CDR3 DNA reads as TGTGCCACCAGCAGAGACCTGGGACAGGCGAACACCGGGGAGCTGTTTTTT. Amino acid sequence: CATSRDLGQANTGELFF. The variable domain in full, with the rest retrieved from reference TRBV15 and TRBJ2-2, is DAMVIQNPRYQVTQFGKPVTLSCSQTLNHNVMYWYQQKSSQAPKLLFHYYDKDFNNEADTPDNFQSRRPNTSFCFLDIRSPGLGDTAMYLCATSRDLGQANTGELFFGEGSRLTVL.

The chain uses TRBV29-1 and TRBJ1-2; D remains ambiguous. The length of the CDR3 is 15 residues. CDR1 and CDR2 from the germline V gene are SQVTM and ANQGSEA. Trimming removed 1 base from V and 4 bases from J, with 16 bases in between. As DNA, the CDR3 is TGCAGCGTTGAAGGACGCCGGCGCATGGGCTATGGCTACACCTTC. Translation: CSVEGRRRMGYGYTF.

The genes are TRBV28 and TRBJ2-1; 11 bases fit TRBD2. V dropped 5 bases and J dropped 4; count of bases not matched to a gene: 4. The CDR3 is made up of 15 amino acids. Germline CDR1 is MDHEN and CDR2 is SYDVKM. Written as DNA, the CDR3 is TGTGCCAGCAGTGCCGTAGCGGGAGGGTACAATGAGCAGTTCTTC. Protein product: CASSAVAGGYNEQFF.

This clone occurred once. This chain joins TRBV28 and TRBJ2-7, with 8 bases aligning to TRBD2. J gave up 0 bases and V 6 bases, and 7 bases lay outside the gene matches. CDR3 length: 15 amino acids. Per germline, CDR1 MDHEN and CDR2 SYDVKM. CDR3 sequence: CASSIGGGTSYEQYF. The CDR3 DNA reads TGTGCCAGCAGCATCGGGGGGGGTACCTCCTACGAGCAGTACTTC.

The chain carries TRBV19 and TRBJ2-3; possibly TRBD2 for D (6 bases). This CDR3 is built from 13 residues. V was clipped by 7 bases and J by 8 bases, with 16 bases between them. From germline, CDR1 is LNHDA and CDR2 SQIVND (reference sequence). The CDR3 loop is CASTPGLLTTQYF. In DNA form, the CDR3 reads TGTGCCAGTACCCCGGGACTGCTCACTACGCAGTATTTT.

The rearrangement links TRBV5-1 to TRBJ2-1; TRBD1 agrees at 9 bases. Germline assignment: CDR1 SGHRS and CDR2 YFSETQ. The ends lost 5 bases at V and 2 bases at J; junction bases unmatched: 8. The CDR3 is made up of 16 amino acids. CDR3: CASRTWTGETYNEQFF. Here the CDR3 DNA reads TGCGCCAGCAGAACCTGGACAGGGGAAACCTACAATGAGCAGTTCTTC. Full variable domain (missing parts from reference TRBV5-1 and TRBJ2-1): KAGVTQTPRYLIKTRGQQVTLSCSPISGHRSVSWYQQTPGQGLQFLFEYFSETQRNKGNFPGRFSGRQFSNSRSEMNVSTLELGDSALYLCASRTWTGETYNEQFFGPGTRLTVL.